What follows are 5 T cell receptor beta chains derived from one specimen sequenced in a study of blood T cell repertoires in COVID-19. Only in-frame clones appear in the TCRdb table, and some are missing; sequencing was by immunoSEQ multiplex PCR. The sample shows roughly 400,000 clones, approximately 85% of them seen only once. Sequencing used PBMCs or T cells enriched from blood (not recorded which). The receptors come from a woman in her 40s with acute COVID-19.

The chain uses TRBV5-1 and TRBJ1-1; D gene uncertain. Germline V gives CDR1 SGHRS, CDR2 YFSETQ. This CDR3 has 14 amino acids. The V end lost 1 base, the J end lost 0 bases, and 7 bases lay between the germline ends. This CDR3 is CASSLISMNTEAFF. The CDR3 DNA is TGCGCCAGCAGCTTGATTTCTATGAACACTGAAGCTTTCTTT.

A remark on this clone: Other DNA sequences in the sample encode the same CDR3. The chain couples TRBV7-9 to TRBJ2-3; TRBD1 is a possible D gene (5 bases). Trimming removed 5 bases at V and 0 bases at J, with 12 bases between. The CDR3 contains 15 residues. Germline V CDR1 and CDR2: SEHNR, FQNEAQ (reference sequence). This CDR3 reads CASSRDRPSTDTQYF. Written as DNA, the CDR3 is TGTGCCAGCAGCAGAGACAGACCCAGCACAGATACGCAGTATTTT.

The chain employs TRBV6-5 and TRBJ1-1; TRBD1 matches at 8 bases. V shed 5 bases, J shed 1 base, and the junction held 6 bases outside the gene matches. The CDR3 sequence is 15 residues long. Per germline, CDR1 MNHEY and CDR2 SVGAGI. In DNA form, the CDR3 reads TGTGCCAGCAGTCGCGCCGGGACAGGGAACACTGAAGCTTTCTTT. It yields the protein CASSRAGTGNTEAFF.

The rearrangement links TRBV29-1 to TRBJ1-1; maybe TRBD1 (6 bases). CDR3 length: 14 residues. Looked up from germline, CDR1 is SQVTM and CDR2 is ANQGSEA. The V gene lost 6 bases and the J gene lost 1 base, with 15 bases spanning the gap. The CDR3 here is CSVSGGARNTEAFF. For the CDR3, the DNA is TGCAGCGTGTCTGGGGGGGCTCGGAACACTGAAGCTTTCTTT.

The V call is TRBV6-6, the J call TRBJ1-1; 8 nucleotides match TRBD1. Germline V gene data show CDR1 as MNHNY and CDR2 as SVGAGI (reference sequence). The CDR3 runs 14 residues. The ends lost 2 bases at V and 1 base at J; junction bases unmatched: 0. This CDR3 is CASSYQGANTEAFF. The CDR3 bases are TGTGCCAGCAGTTACCAGGGGGCGAACACTGAAGCTTTCTTT.